The 19 T cell receptor beta chains below all came from one sample that was sequenced in a study of T cell responses to AZD1222 COVID-19 vaccine. Data came from immunoSEQ multiplex PCR; TCRdb stores just in-frame clones and leaves some out. Counted here are 120,000 or so clones, approximately 94% occurring once; the ten biggest clones make up 5%. The material was peripheral blood, obtained 28 days after the second AZD1222 dose. These receptors were collected from an adult who received the AZD1222 COVID-19 vaccine.

The chain carries TRBV5-6 and TRBJ1-2; the D gene is possibly TRBD1 (6 bases). Trimming removed 0 bases from V and 2 bases from J, with 11 bases in between. The CDR3 is 15 residues long. The germline V gene encodes CDR1 SGHDT and CDR2 YYEEEE. The CDR3 region has the DNA TGTGCCAGCAGCTTGGGCGGACAGAGAAACTATGGCTACACCTTC. Amino acids: CASSLGGQRNYGYTF.

This chain joins TRBV9 and TRBJ2-7; 10 bases agree with TRBD1. The length of the CDR3 is 17 residues. Losses at the gene ends were 0 bases for V and 2 bases for J; bases not matched to a gene: 8. Germline CDR1 reads SGDLS; CDR2 reads YYNGEE. CDR3: CASSVEGGTGAPYEQYF. The DNA for the CDR3 is TGTGCCAGCAGCGTAGAGGGGGGGACAGGGGCTCCCTACGAGCAGTACTTC.

J is TRBJ2-1 and V is TRBV19; the D gene is possibly TRBD2 (6 bases). V was pared by 6 bases and J by 4 bases, with 19 bases between. Germline loops: CDR1 LNHDA, CDR2 SQIVND (reference sequence). This CDR3 is 16 amino acids long. The CDR3 region has the DNA TGTGCCAGTAGCCCTAAAGGAGCGGGCTCTTACAATGAGCAGTTCTTC. It yields the protein CASSPKGAGSYNEQFF.

The chain combines TRBV7-2 with TRBJ1-2; the D is unclear. CDR3 length equals 14 residues. CDR1 is SGHTA, CDR2 FQGNSA, per germline. The V end lost 0 bases, the J end lost 0 bases, and 5 bases lay between the germline ends. In nucleotides, the CDR3 is TGTGCCAGCAGCTTAGCTGCAGCTAACTATGGCTACACCTTC. Its protein is CASSLAAANYGYTF.

CDR3 amino acids: CASSQRGGYGYTF. Written as DNA, the CDR3 is TGTGCCAGCAGTCAGAGGGGCGGGTATGGCTACACCTTC. V gene TRBV27 combines with J gene TRBJ1-2; D might be TRBD1 (5 bases). The CDR3 consists of 13 residues. Germline V gene lookup returns CDR1 MNHEY and CDR2 SMNVEV (reference sequence). Trimming shortened V by 5 bases and J by 5 bases, and 12 bases separated the two germline ends.

V gene TRBV9 combines with J gene TRBJ1-2; D is unresolved. The CDR3 runs 14 residues. CDR1 and CDR2 (germline): SGDLS, YYNGEE. Between the trimmed V and J ends, which lost 3 bases and 4 bases, there was a span of 13 bases. DNA for the CDR3: TGTGCCAGCAGCGCGCGGGCGACCATCTATGGCTACACCTTC. Encoded protein: CASSARATIYGYTF. Filled out from reference TRBV9 and TRBJ1-2, the complete variable domain reads DSGVTQTPKHLITATGQRVTLRCSPRSGDLSVYWYQQSLDQGLQFLIQYYNGEERAKGNILERFSAQQFPDLHSELNLSSLELGDSALYFCASSARATIYGYTFGSGTRLTVV.

The chain employs TRBV3-1 (or the pseudogene TRBV3-2) and TRBJ1-1, with D possibly being TRBD1 (6 bases). CDR1 LGHDT and CDR2 YNNKEL come from the germline V gene (reference sequence). The CDR3 contains 14 residues. The V gene lost 5 bases and the J gene lost 0 bases, with 10 bases spanning the gap. CDR3 nucleotides: TGTGCCAGCAGCTTGGACAGCCTGAACACTGAAGCTTTCTTT. Translating it yields CASSLDSLNTEAFF.

The V gene is TRBV5-1, the J gene TRBJ2-1, with D perhaps matching TRBD1 or TRBD2 (5 bases each). V was shortened by 0 bases and J by 4 bases, with 8 bases between the two germline ends. The CDR3 is 14 amino acids. CDR1 and CDR2 from the germline V gene are SGHRS and YFSETQ. DNA of the CDR3: TGCGCCAGCAGCTTGGGGGACCCTTACAATGAGCAGTTCTTC. It specifies CASSLGDPYNEQFF.

The chain uses TRBV4-1 and TRBJ2-2, with 9 bases identical to TRBD2. The germline V gene encodes CDR1 MGHRA and CDR2 YSYEKL. CDR3 size: 16 residues. V shed 5 bases and J 6 bases; nucleotides not matched to a gene: 10. In DNA form, the CDR3 reads TGCGCCAGCAGCGGCCAGTCGGGACTAGCCCCCGGGGAGCTGTTTTTT. Its protein product is CASSGQSGLAPGELFF.

This rearrangement joins TRBV25-1 to TRBJ2-5; 7 bases align to TRBD2. The ends lost 6 bases at V and 1 base at J; junction bases unmatched: 11. There are 16 residues in the CDR3. Germline loops: CDR1 MGHDK, CDR2 SYGVNS. The CDR3 region has the DNA TGTGCCAGCAGCGAGAGGATAGCGGGTACCCAAGAGACCCAGTACTTC. Protein: CASSERIAGTQETQYF.

This chain uses TRBV6-4 with TRBJ1-1, with a tentative D call TRBD1 (6 bases). In germline, CDR1 is MRHNA, CDR2 SNTAGT. The CDR3 is 13 amino acids. Trimming removed 4 bases from V and 5 bases from J, with 11 bases in between. The CDR3 DNA reads TGTGCCAGCAGTGTACAGGGCGGAACTGAAGCTTTCTTT. Translated: CASSVQGGTEAFF.

V is TRBV27 and J is TRBJ1-2; no clear D gene. Trimming shortened V by 0 bases and J by 8 bases, and 7 bases separated the two germline ends. The CDR3 sequence is 12 residues long. Per germline, CDR1 MNHEY and CDR2 SMNVEV (reference sequence). The CDR3 region is CASSLSGNGYTF. DNA for the CDR3: TGTGCCAGCAGTTTATCGGGGAACGGCTACACCTTC.

V usage is TRBV19 and J usage is TRBJ2-6, with D tentatively TRBD2 (6 bases). Trimming pared 3 bases from V and 4 bases from J, leaving 13 bases between. The CDR3 has 16 amino acids. Germline V gene sequence: CDR1 LNHDA, CDR2 SQIVND (reference sequence). The CDR3 is CASSILGGSGANVLTF. CDR3 nucleotides: TGTGCCAGTAGTATTTTGGGGGGATCCGGGGCCAACGTCCTGACTTTC.

This chain uses TRBV5-1 with TRBJ2-2; 11 nucleotides match TRBD2. After removal of 3 bases from V and 0 bases from J, the junction contained 7 bases not matched to a gene. This CDR3 contains 18 residues. In germline, CDR1 is SGHRS, CDR2 YFSETQ. The CDR3 spells CASSSAGTSGPNTGELFF. The CDR3 nucleotides are TGCGCCAGCAGCTCCGCCGGGACTAGCGGACCGAACACCGGGGAGCTGTTTTTT.

The V call is TRBV5-1, the J call TRBJ1-3, with a weak D call TRBD1 (5 bases). Germline CDR1 and CDR2: SGHRS and YFSETQ. Trimming removed 6 bases from V and 8 bases from J, with 18 bases in between. The CDR3 runs to 14 residues. The CDR3 here is CASKVSGTADTIYF. The DNA of the CDR3 is TGCGCCAGCAAGGTGTCAGGGACGGCGGACACCATATATTTT.

This clone was recorded once. The V call is TRBV4-3, the J call TRBJ1-2; tentatively, D is TRBD1 (6 bases). Germline CDR1 reads LGHNA; CDR2 reads YSLEER. The CDR3 runs to 17 residues. V was cut by 2 bases and J by 6 bases, with 22 bases left in between. The CDR3 is CASSQSERGVSGNGYTF. The CDR3 DNA reads TGCGCCAGCAGCCAAAGTGAGAGGGGGGTGTCAGGGAATGGCTACACCTTC.

This clone was counted a single time. This sequence joins TRBV9 and TRBJ2-7, with 16 bases aligning to TRBD2. The germline CDR1 and CDR2 sequences are SGDLS and YYNGEE. With 0 bases clipped from V and 12 bases from J, the junction kept 6 bases outside the gene matches. CDR3 length: 15 amino acids. The CDR3 reads CASSVDPGLAGGLYF. For the CDR3, the DNA is TGTGCCAGCAGCGTAGACCCGGGACTAGCGGGAGGGTTGTACTTC. Full variable domain (outside the CDR3, taken from reference TRBV9 and TRBJ2-7): DSGVTQTPKHLITATGQRVTLRCSPRSGDLSVYWYQQSLDQGLQFLIQYYNGEERAKGNILERFSAQQFPDLHSELNLSSLELGDSALYFCASSVDPGLAGGLYFGPGTRLTVT.

The chain couples TRBV15 to TRBJ2-7, with no clear D. This CDR3 contains 14 residues. Germline V gene data show CDR1 as LNHNV and CDR2 as YYDKDF (reference sequence). The V end lost 0 bases, the J end lost 1 base, and 7 bases lay between the germline ends. CDR3 coding DNA: TGTGCCACCAGCAGAGACCGGGCGTCCTACGAGCAGTACTTC. Residues: CATSRDRASYEQYF.

The chain employs TRBV6-1 and TRBJ1-3; D not resolved. V was clipped by 2 bases and J by 2 bases, with 10 bases between them. Looked up from germline, CDR1 is MNHNS and CDR2 is SASEGT. The CDR3 length is 15 residues. CDR3 in DNA: TGTGCCAGCAGTGAACACACGGCCGCTGGAAACACCATATATTTT. Translation: CASSEHTAAGNTIYF.